Presented here are 9 T cell receptor beta chains from one specimen sequenced in a study of graft-versus-host responses after intestinal transplantation. Clones were read by immunoSEQ multiplex PCR, and TCRdb kept only the in-frame ones, dropping some. The sample gives more than 45,000 clones, around nine tenths of which show up once; about 2.9% is in the top ten. This specimen was PBMCs, taken around 120 days after intestinal transplantation. These receptors were taken from a human patient who received an intestinal transplant, so some T cells may come from the graft donor.

This clone was seen only once. This chain uses TRBV7-9 with TRBJ1-2, with D hard to call. The length of the CDR3 is 16 residues. V lost 5 bases and J lost 3, with 19 bases in between. Germline assignment: CDR1 SEHNR and CDR2 FQNEAQ (reference sequence). The CDR3 region has the DNA TGTGCCAGCAGCGCCCAAGTCGGGAAAAGGGACTATGGCTACACCTTC. Translation: CASSAQVGKRDYGYTF.

V is TRBV5-6 and J is TRBJ1-2, with 7 bases identical to TRBD1. CDR3 length equals 14 residues. CDR1 and CDR2 (germline): SGHDT, YYEEEE. The V and J ends lost 0 bases and 2 bases, in that order; junction bases with no gene match: 1. DNA of the CDR3: TGTGCCAGCAGCTTGGAGACAGGGAACTATGGCTACACCTTC. The encoded protein is CASSLETGNYGYTF.

V usage is TRBV9 and J usage is TRBJ1-1; D may be TRBD1 (5 bases). CDR1 and CDR2 (germline): SGDLS, YYNGEE. The ends were cut back, 4 bases at V and 2 bases at J, with 15 bases in the middle. CDR3 length equals 15 residues. The CDR3 loop reads CASSPRGNQNTEAFF. The CDR3 DNA reads TGTGCCAGCAGCCCCCGGGGCAACCAAAACACTGAAGCTTTCTTT.

This clone was seen a few times. This sequence joins TRBV10-2 and TRBJ2-3; a possible D gene is TRBD2 (6 bases). With 6 bases removed from V and 1 base from J, the gap between germline ends came to 11 bases. The CDR3 loop spans 14 amino acids. Germline values: CDR1 WSHSY, CDR2 SAAADI. For the CDR3, the DNA is TGCGCCAGCAGACTAGCCCCAGGCACAGATACGCAGTATTTT. Its protein product is CASRLAPGTDTQYF.

The CDR3 loop reads CASKAGLNTGELFF. The CDR3 region has the DNA TGTGCCAGCAAAGCGGGACTTAACACCGGGGAGCTGTTTTTT. This chain links TRBV13 with TRBJ2-2, with 7 positions matching TRBD2. Looked up from germline, CDR1 is PRHDT and CDR2 is FYEKMQ (reference sequence). The CDR3 loop spans 14 amino acids. With 7 bases clipped from V and 2 bases from J, the junction kept 4 bases outside the gene matches. Full variable domain (rest looked up from reference TRBV13 and TRBJ2-2): AAGVIQSPRHLIKEKRETATLKCYPIPRHDTVYWYQQGPGQDPQFLISFYEKMQSDKGSIPDRFSAQQFSDYHSELNMSSLELGDSALYFCASKAGLNTGELFFGEGSRLTVL.

The CDR3 sequence: CASSDPADTQYF. The CDR3 DNA reads as TGTGCCAGCAGCGACCCAGCAGATACGCAGTATTTT. The J gene is TRBJ2-3, the V gene TRBV7-9; the D is unclear. This CDR3 has 12 amino acids. Trimming removed 5 bases at V and 4 bases at J, with 7 bases between. Looked up from germline, CDR1 is SEHNR and CDR2 is FQNEAQ (reference sequence).

The rearrangement links TRBV7-9 to TRBJ2-1; maybe TRBD1 (6 bases). Germline V lookup: CDR1 SEHNR, CDR2 FQNEAQ (reference sequence). V shed 3 bases and J shed 9 bases, with 15 bases lying between them. The CDR3 has 14 amino acids. The CDR3 region has the DNA TGTGCCAGCAGCTTCCGACAGGCGGACCTTGAGCAGTTCTTC. Its protein product is CASSFRQADLEQFF.

The chain combines TRBV27 with TRBJ1-4; D is ambiguous. The ends were cut back, 2 bases at V and 10 bases at J, with 5 bases in the middle. Germline values: CDR1 MNHEY, CDR2 SMNVEV (reference sequence). This CDR3 has 11 residues. Here the CDR3 reads CASSLGGKLFF. The CDR3 region has the DNA TGTGCCAGCAGTTTAGGAGGAAAACTGTTTTTT.

For this clone: The same CDR3 arises from other DNA sequences in this sample as well. The chain carries TRBV6-6 and TRBJ2-1; maybe TRBD1 (5 bases). CDR1 MNHNY and CDR2 SVGAGI come from the germline V gene (reference sequence). The CDR3 is 16 amino acids. The V gene lost 0 bases and the J gene lost 4 bases, with 13 bases spanning the gap. CDR3 amino acids: CASSYSGPALYNEQFF. CDR3 DNA sequence: TGTGCCAGCAGTTACTCGGGGCCCGCCCTATACAATGAGCAGTTCTTC.